The T cell receptor beta chain under discussion was sequenced for a study of cytomegalovirus exposure and HLA in healthy donors. Across the study: As released early, the data held approximately 80 million unique TCRs from HLA-typed donors. Whole-study results and caveats: Associated with cytomegalovirus, according to the listing, were 150 to 200 TCR beta chains. In an earlier analysis, productive rearrangement rates for most beta V segments clustered near 87% or 30%.

Concerning this clone itself: Its antigen is still unknown.

CDR3 length equals 18 residues. Germline trimming cut 0 bases from V and 3 bases from J; bases unmatched to any gene: 7. Germline lookup yields CDR1 SGDLS and CDR2 YYNGEE. The study ran its PCR with 60 Vbeta and 13 Jbeta primers. Measured with immunoSEQ multiplex PCR; TCRdb has only the in-frame clones, and not every one. The sample holds 85,000 to 95,000 clones, 7.6% seen once. The sequencing sample was made of PBMCs. The chain uses TRBV9 and TRBJ2-3; TRBD2 agrees at 13 bases. The receptor comes from a man aged 45-65 years in good health and CMV-seronegative. The CDR3 loop reads CASSVDPPGLAGTDTQYF. The CDR3 bases are TGTGCCAGCAGCGTAGACCCACCGGGACTAGCGGGGACAGATACGCAGTATTTT.